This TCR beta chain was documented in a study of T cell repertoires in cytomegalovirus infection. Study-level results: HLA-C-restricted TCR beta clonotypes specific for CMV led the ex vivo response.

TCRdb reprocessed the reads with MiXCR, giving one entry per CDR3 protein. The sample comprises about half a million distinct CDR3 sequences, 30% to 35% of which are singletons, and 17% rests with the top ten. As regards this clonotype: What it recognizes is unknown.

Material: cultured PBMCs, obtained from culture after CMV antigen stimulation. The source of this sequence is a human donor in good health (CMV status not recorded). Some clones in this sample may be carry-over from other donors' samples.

In nucleotides, the CDR3 is TGTGCCAGCAGCCCAGGGTTAGGGTCTGGAAACACCATATATTTT. Translated: CASSPGLGSGNTIYF. The rearrangement links TRBV7-2 to TRBJ1-3, with D possibly matching TRBD1 (5 bases). V shed 5 bases and J shed 1 base, with 12 bases lying between them. Germline V gene data show CDR1 as SGHTA and CDR2 as FQGNSA. CDR3 length: 15 amino acids. The variable domain in full, with the rest retrieved from reference TRBV7-2 and TRBJ1-3, is GAGVSQSPSNKVTEKGKDVELRCDPISGHTALYWYRQSLGQGLEFLIYFQGNSAPDKSGLPSDRFSAERTGGSVSTLTIQRTQQEDSAVYLCASSPGLGSGNTIYFGEGSWLTVV.